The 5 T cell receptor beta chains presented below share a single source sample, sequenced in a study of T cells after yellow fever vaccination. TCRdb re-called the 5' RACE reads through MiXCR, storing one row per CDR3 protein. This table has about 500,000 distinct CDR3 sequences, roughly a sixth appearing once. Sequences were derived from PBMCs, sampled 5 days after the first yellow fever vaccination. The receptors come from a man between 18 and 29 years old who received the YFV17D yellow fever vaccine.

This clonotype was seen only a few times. In DNA form, the CDR3 reads TGCGCCAGCAGCCACCGACAGGGGTTTGTTAACACTGAAGCTTTCTTT. Encoded protein: CASSHRQGFVNTEAFF. The J gene is TRBJ1-1, the V gene TRBV4-1, with TRBD1 matching over 8 bases. Germline V gene lookup returns CDR1 MGHRA and CDR2 YSYEKL. After removal of 3 bases from V and 2 bases from J, the junction contained 8 bases not matched to a gene. The CDR3 contains 16 residues.

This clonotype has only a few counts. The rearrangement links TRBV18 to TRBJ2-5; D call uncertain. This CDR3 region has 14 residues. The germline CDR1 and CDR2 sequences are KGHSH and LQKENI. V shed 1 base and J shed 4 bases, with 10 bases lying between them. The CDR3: CASSPQGLRETQYF. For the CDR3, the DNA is TGTGCCAGCTCACCACAGGGTTTGCGAGAGACCCAGTACTTC. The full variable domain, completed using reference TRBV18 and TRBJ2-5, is NAGVMQNPRHLVRRRGQEARLRCSPMKGHSHVYWYRQLPEEGLKFMVYLQKENIIDESGMPKERFSAEFPKEGPSILRIQQVVRGDSAAYFCASSPQGLRETQYFGPGTRLLVL.

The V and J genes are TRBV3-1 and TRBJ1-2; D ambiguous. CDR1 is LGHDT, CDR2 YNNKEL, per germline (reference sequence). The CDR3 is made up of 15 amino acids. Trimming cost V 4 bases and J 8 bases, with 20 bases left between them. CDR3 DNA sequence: TGTGCCAGCAGCCCGCTGAGAGGGCCTGGGTACGGCTACACCTTC. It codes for CASSPLRGPGYGYTF.

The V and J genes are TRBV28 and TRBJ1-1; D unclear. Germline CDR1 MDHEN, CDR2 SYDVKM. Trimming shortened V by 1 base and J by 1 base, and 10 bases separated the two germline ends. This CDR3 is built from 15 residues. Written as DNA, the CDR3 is TGTGCCAGCAGTTTATCGATAATCGAGAACACTGAAGCTTTCTTT. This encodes CASSLSIIENTEAFF.

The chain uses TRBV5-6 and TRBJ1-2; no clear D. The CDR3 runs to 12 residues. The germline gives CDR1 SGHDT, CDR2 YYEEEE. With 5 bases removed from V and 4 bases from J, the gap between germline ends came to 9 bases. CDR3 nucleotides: TGTGCCAGCAGGAAGGATCTCTATGGCTACACCTTC. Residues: CASRKDLYGYTF.